A selection of T cell receptor beta chains follows, all from one sample in a study of blood T cell repertoires in COVID-19. Some clones are missing from TCRdb's copy, which holds only in-frame ones; the method was immunoSEQ multiplex PCR. This table holds about 140,000 clones, about 89% found once. The specimen was peripheral blood. The source of these receptors is a man aged 45-65 years with active COVID-19. The CDR3 runs from the conserved cysteine through the conserved F or W. D genes are given only for firm matches. The size entry is marked missing in some rows and otherwise reads once, few, many or a size class.

>TRBJ1-6|NA|TRBV10-3|NA
TGTGCCATCAGTGATAACGGGATGGGTTCACCCCTCCACTTT
CAISDNGMGSPLHF
>TRBJ1-5|NA|TRBV6-5|TRBD1
TGTGCCAGCAGAGCCGGGACAGGTCACAATCAGCCCCAGCATTTT
CASRAGTGHNQPQHF
>TRBJ2-5|NA|TRBV19|NA
TGTGCCAGTAGTATATTGTCGGGACAAACTCAAGAGACCCAGTACTTC
CASSILSGQTQETQYF
>TRBJ2-2|NA|TRBV19|TRBD1
TGTGCCAGTACCAGGACAGGGGGCGGCCCCTGGGTCATCGGGGAGCTGTTTTTT
CASTRTGGGPWVIGELFF
>TRBJ2-7|NA|TRBV2|NA
TGTGCCAGCAGTGAAGAAGGAGCCGCGGACTTC
CASSEEGAADF
>TRBJ1-2|NA|TRBV7-2|NA
TGTGCCAGCAGCCCCAGGGGCCCAGGGGATGGCTACACCTTC
CASSPRGPGDGYTF
>TRBJ1-5|NA|TRBV11-2|TRBD1
TGTGCCAGCAGCCCCGGGACAGGGCATGATCAGCCCCAGCATTTT
CASSPGTGHDQPQHF
>TRBJ2-7|few|TRBV6-6|TRBD2
TGTGCCAGCAGTCCGGGGGGAAGCAGGAGCTCCTACGAGCAGTACTTC
CASSPGGSRSSYEQYF
>TRBJ1-6|NA|TRBV4-2|TRBD1
TGTGCCAGCAGCCAAGTGGGTAAAGGGGGCTTTAATTCACCCCTCCACTTT
CASSQVGKGGFNSPLHF
>TRBJ1-4|NA|TRBV7-8|TRBD1
TGTGCCAGCAGCTCTACTACAGGGGGCACTTCAACTAATGAAAAACTGTTTTTT
CASSSTTGGTSTNEKLFF
>TRBJ1-1|NA|TRBV25-1|NA
TGTGCCAGCAGGGGCCAGGGAGGCGGGAACACTGAAGCTTTCTTT
CASRGQGGGNTEAFF
>TRBJ1-1|NA|TRBV6-5|NA
TGTGCCAGCACGGTGGGGGGTTTTAGGGCTGAAGCTTTCTTT
CASTVGGFRAEAFF
>TRBJ1-1|few|TRBV6-1|NA
TGTGCCAGCAGTGAAGGTCGCATTAGGGGCACTGAAGCTTTCTTT
CASSEGRIRGTEAFF
>TRBJ2-1|few|TRBV9|TRBD1
TGTGCCAGCAGCGCGCCAGAGGGGGCTGTGGACAATGAGCAGTTCTTC
CASSAPEGAVDNEQFF
>TRBJ1-1|NA|TRBV14|NA
TGTGCCAGCAGCCCTCCTCCGGGAGGAGAAACCCCTGAAGCTTTCTTT
CASSPPPGGETPEAFF
>TRBJ1-2|NA|TRBV9|NA
TGTGCCAGCAGCGTTGACCCCCTGACAGCGAACTATGGCTACACCTTC
CASSVDPLTANYGYTF
>TRBJ2-2|NA|TRBV9|TRBD2
TGTGCCAGGAAGCGGGGGGCTAGGAACACCGGGGAGCTGTTTTTT
CARKRGARNTGELFF
>TRBJ1-2|few|TRBV12-3/TRBV12-4|NA
TGTGCCAGCAGCCTCGGGAGGAACTATGGCTACACCTTC
CASSLGRNYGYTF
>TRBJ1-5|once|TRBV18|TRBD1
TGTGCCAGCTCAGGACAGGTAAATCAGCCCCAGCATTTT
CASSGQVNQPQHF
>TRBJ2-7|NA|TRBV9|NA
TGTGCCAGCAGCGTAGATTATGGGAGCTCCTACGAGCAGTACTTC
CASSVDYGSSYEQYF
>TRBJ1-3|NA|TRBV19|NA
TGTGCCAGTACCCCAGGACAGACACCCTCTGGAAACACCATATATTTT
CASTPGQTPSGNTIYF
>TRBJ1-4|NA|TRBV19|NA
TGTGCCAGTAGTATAGTACCGGGGACTAATGAAAAACTGTTTTTT
CASSIVPGTNEKLFF
>TRBJ1-1|NA|TRBV7-8|TRBD1
TGTGCCAGCAGCCGCCCAAATGAGGGACAGACTACCGCTGAAGCTTTCTTT
CASSRPNEGQTTAEAFF
>TRBJ2-5|NA|TRBV10-3|NA
TGTGCCATCAGTGGGCCGAATCAAGAGACCCAGTACTTC
CAISGPNQETQYF
>TRBJ1-4|NA|TRBV7-9|TRBD1
TGTGCCAGCAGCGACCTACAGGGGCCCAATGAAAAACTGTTTTTT
CASSDLQGPNEKLFF
>TRBJ1-5|NA|TRBV6-6|NA
TGTGCCAGCAGTTACTCGAGGGAGCCCCAGCATTTT
CASSYSREPQHF
>TRBJ2-6|NA|TRBV10-3|TRBD1
TGTGCCGCGGCTGAGCGAGGGGGCTCCCCGGCGGGGGCCAACGTCCTGACTTTC
CAAAERGGSPAGANVLTF
>TRBJ2-5|NA|TRBV19|NA
TGTGCCAGTAGCAGAACGGCGGTAAGGTTGGAAGAGACCCAGTACTTC
CASSRTAVRLEETQYF
>TRBJ1-5|NA|TRBV7-2|NA
TGTGCCAGCAGCGGTTACAGGGATCAGCCCCAGCATTTT
CASSGYRDQPQHF
>TRBJ2-1|NA|TRBV19|NA
TGTGCCAGTAGCCCCCGGACAGTCGGACGGAATGAGCAGTTCTTC
CASSPRTVGRNEQFF
>TRBJ2-1|NA|TRBV4-2|TRBD2
TGTGCCAGCAGCCAAGAGGATAGCGGGGGGCCCTACAATGAGCAGTTCTTC
CASSQEDSGGPYNEQFF
>TRBJ2-3|NA|TRBV5-1|NA
TGCGCCAGCAGCTTACGACTAGTCGGTCTCACAGATACGCAGTATTTT
CASSLRLVGLTDTQYF
>TRBJ2-3|NA|TRBV6-5|NA
TGTGCCAGCAGCCGTGGGGTGGAGGCAGATACGCAGTATTTT
CASSRGVEADTQYF
>TRBJ2-7|NA|TRBV4-1|TRBD1
TGCGCCAGCAGCCAGGACAGGGGTTCCTACGAGCAGTACTTC
CASSQDRGSYEQYF
>TRBJ2-3|NA|TRBV3-1/TRBV3-2|TRBD2
TGTGCCAGCAGCCCCGGGACTAGCGGGGGGGCCATGGATACGCAGTATTTT
CASSPGTSGGAMDTQYF
>TRBJ2-5|NA|TRBV13|NA
TGTGCCAGCAGAAAGACGGGAGAGACCCAGTACTTC
CASRKTGETQYF
>TRBJ2-3|once|TRBV5-1|TRBD1
TGCGCCAGCAGCCAGGGACAGGGGCCAAGTTATACGCAGTATTTT
CASSQGQGPSYTQYF
>TRBJ2-3|NA|TRBV5-4|TRBD2
TGTGCCAGCAGCCCACAAGGTGGCGGGGGGTCGCCAGATACGCAGTATTTT
CASSPQGGGGSPDTQYF
>TRBJ1-2|NA|TRBV19|TRBD1
TGTGCCAGTAGTATTGGACAGGGTCATCGGGGCTACACCTTC
CASSIGQGHRGYTF
>TRBJ2-7|NA|TRBV19|TRBD2
TGTGCCAGTAGTACCGCCTCGAGTCAGACTAGCGGGGCCTACGAGCAGTACTTC
CASSTASSQTSGAYEQYF
>TRBJ2-2|NA|TRBV7-8|NA
TGTGCCAGCAGCTTATCCCTCCAGGGGAGTTATAACACCGGGGAGCTGTTTTTT
CASSLSLQGSYNTGELFF
>TRBJ1-2|NA|TRBV7-3|NA
TGTGCCAGCAGCGGGACGATGGAGGGATACACCTTC
CASSGTMEGYTF
>TRBJ1-5|NA|TRBV18|TRBD1
TGTGCCAGCTCACCTAAGGGACAGGCCGGTAATCAGCCCCAGCATTTT
CASSPKGQAGNQPQHF
>TRBJ1-1|NA|TRBV5-6|TRBD1
TGTGCCAGCAGCTCATCGCGGACAGGGGACACTGAAGCTTTCTTT
CASSSSRTGDTEAFF
>TRBJ1-5|NA|TRBV27|TRBD1
TGTGCCAGCAGTTTGAGGGACAGGCCTGTTGCGGGTCAGCCCCAGCATTTT
CASSLRDRPVAGQPQHF
>TRBJ2-7|once|TRBV5-5|TRBD1
TGTGCCAGCAGGGGGCTGGACAGGAGAACCTACGAGCAGTACTTC
CASRGLDRRTYEQYF
>TRBJ1-1|NA|TRBV5-5|TRBD1
TGTGCCAGCAGTTGGACAGGGGACGTGAACACTGAAGCTTTCTTT
CASSWTGDVNTEAFF
>TRBJ2-2|few|TRBV6-2/TRBV6-3|TRBD2
TGTGCCAGCAGTTCCATGATCGGACTAGGCTTGAGCGTAGGGGAGCTGTTTTTT
CASSSMIGLGLSVGELFF
>TRBJ2-1|NA|TRBV25-1|TRBD2
TGTGCCAGCAGTGCGCACGGCGGGGGGGGATACAATGAGCAGTTCTTC
CASSAHGGGGYNEQFF
>TRBJ1-3|once|TRBV19|NA
TGTGCCAGTGACCGCGGGGGCTCTGGAAACACCATATATTTT
CASDRGGSGNTIYF
>TRBJ2-1|once|TRBV9|NA
TGTGCCAGCAGCGTAAGAGAGTGGTCCTCCTACAATGAGCAGTTCTTC
CASSVREWSSYNEQFF
>TRBJ2-5|NA|TRBV7-8|TRBD2
TGTGCCAGCAGCTTAGAACCTAGCGGGGGGGCCTGGGAGACCCAGTACTTC
CASSLEPSGGAWETQYF
>TRBJ1-2|NA|TRBV6-2/TRBV6-3|NA
TGTGCCAGCAGTTACAGGAAGCCGGGAGAATTCCGGGGCTACACCTTC
CASSYRKPGEFRGYTF
>TRBJ1-4|few|TRBV7-9|NA
TGTGCCAGCAGCCATTTCCGGGGAGGGGTTGAAAAACTGTTTTTT
CASSHFRGGVEKLFF
>TRBJ1-5|NA|TRBV3-1/TRBV3-2|NA
TGTGCCAGCAGCCATGGGGCGGGGGGGAGCAATCAGCCCCAGCATTTT
CASSHGAGGSNQPQHF
>TRBJ1-3|NA|TRBV6-5|TRBD1
TGTGCCAGCAGTTTACAGGGGGCGCGGGGAAACACCATATATTTT
CASSLQGARGNTIYF
>TRBJ2-7|NA|TRBV4-1|NA
TGCGCCAGCAGCCAAGGTCGGGTTCTACGGACAGACTACGAGCAGTACTTC
CASSQGRVLRTDYEQYF
>TRBJ2-1|few|TRBV11-1|NA
TGTGCCAGCAGCCCGCAGGGTTATGAGCAGTTCTTC
CASSPQGYEQFF
>TRBJ2-5|NA|TRBV7-9|NA
TGTGCCAGCAGCCCTAGGAAGGGGCGAGAGACCCAGTACTTC
CASSPRKGRETQYF
>TRBJ2-7|NA|TRBV7-6|TRBD1
TGTGCCAGCAGCTTCGGACAGGGGCCTCCCTACGAGCAGTACTTC
CASSFGQGPPYEQYF